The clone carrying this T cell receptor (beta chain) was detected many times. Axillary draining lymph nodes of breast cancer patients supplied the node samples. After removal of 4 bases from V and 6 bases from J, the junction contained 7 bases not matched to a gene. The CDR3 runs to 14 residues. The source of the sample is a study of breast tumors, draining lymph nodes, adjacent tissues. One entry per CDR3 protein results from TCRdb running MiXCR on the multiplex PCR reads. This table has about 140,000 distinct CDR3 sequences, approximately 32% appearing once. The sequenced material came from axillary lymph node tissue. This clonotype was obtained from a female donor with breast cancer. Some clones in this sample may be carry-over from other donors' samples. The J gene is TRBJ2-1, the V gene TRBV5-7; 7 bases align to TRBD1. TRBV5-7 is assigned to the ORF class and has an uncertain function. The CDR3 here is CASSRGQYGNEQFF. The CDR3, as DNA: TGTGCCAGCAGCCGGGGACAGTATGGCAATGAGCAGTTCTTC.